This T cell receptor beta chain came from a study of response to subunit inactivated influenza vaccine (dated by TCRdb to the late 2010s). With respect to the entire study: Deep quantitative T cell receptor repertoire profiling was used in the study to track responses to a trivalent subunit inactivated influenza vaccine.

Measured from the cysteine to the phenylalanine, the CDR3 is 17 residues long. The entry retains the CDR3 DNA only, 51 bases that are in frame from base 1. The junction shows trimming of 5 bases on V and 2 bases on J, plus 16 bases between the germline ends. CDR1 SGHAT and CDR2 FQDESV were looked up in the germline V gene (reference sequence). General findings and caveats noted by the study authors: The authors proposed that each seasonal influenza vaccination may bring in only a limited number of new T cells.

Library preparation was by RT-PCR. Sequenced using an Illumina HiSeq 2500. Using fastp trimming at Q25 and MiXCR clonotype assembly, TCRdb reanalyzed the public sequencing data and kept in-frame beta chains. Each entry is one CDR3 protein sequence, shown with its most common DNA and genes. In all, the sample holds about 570,000 distinct CDR3 sequences, and roughly 12% of those were seen once. Together, the top ten hold 9.5% to 12% of the sample. On this clonotype itself: Its antigen has not been determined. No clone much larger than this one lies a single base away; base qualities are absent.

The data were also submitted as part of a second study, on T cells expressing NK-cell markers. The second study also describes: The TCR beta cDNA libraries were made using 5'RACE template switching, a step that added both a universal primer site and unique molecular identifiers. Three sorted T-cell subsets (CD3+CD56+NKG2C+, CD3+CD56+NKG2C- and CD3+CD56-NKG2C+) from 7 to 9 donors had their TCR beta-chain repertoires profiled. Of the eight sequenced donors, seven were found to be HCMV-seropositive and one was found to be HCMV-seronegative. To restrict sorting to alphabetaTCR-expressing T cells, an anti-gammadeltaTCR antibody was added in several experiments. In roughly six donors, the dominant CD3+CD56+NKG2C+ clonotypes ranked among the top 10 CD8+ clonotypes, making up about 1.0-8% of CD8+ T cells. Those dominant clonotypes were again the most abundant among CD3+CD56-NKG2C+ cells in a few donors, at 28.3-60.1%. It remained unclear whether the expanded NKG2C-expressing T cell clones were specific for HCMV antigens. All eight donors whose samples were sequenced were randomly selected healthy volunteers, three of them men and five women. A commercial ELISA kit detecting HCMV-specific IgG in serum was used to determine HCMV serostatus. Ficoll density gradient centrifugation was used to isolate peripheral blood mononuclear cells from blood. For about six donors, unsorted PBMC were also used to sequence bulk peripheral blood T-cell repertoires. Synthesis of cDNA was primed from the TCR beta constant segment and was followed by two consecutive PCR amplification steps. Illumina HiSeq 2000/2500, MiSeq or NextSeq was used to sequence libraries as 2 x 150 bp reads. MIGEC was used to demultiplex reads and group reads by UMI, and MiTCR was used to assemble and quantify clonotypes. Only TCR cDNA sequences supported by at least two reads were kept to exclude erroneous sequences. The tcR package was used for downstream repertoire analysis, with clonotypes matched between fractions based on CDR3 nucleotide sequence plus V segment. VDJmatch was used to annotate antigen specificity against VDJdb, with one amino acid substitution in CDR3 permitted.

The TCR comes from a man aged 50 to 59 who received an inactivated influenza vaccine. Donor details come from another sample of the same person, matched by shared clones. The rearranged segments are TRBV11-1 and TRBJ2-6, and perhaps TRBD2 as D gene, on 5 matching bases. The sequenced sample was PBMCs from blood, obtained on the day of vaccination. DNA sequence: TGTGCCAGCAGCCCGGAGAGGGAGAGGGCTGGGGCCAACGTCCTGACTTTC. Translated, it gives CASSPERERAGANVLTF. The full variable domain, completed from the reference TRBV11-1 and TRBJ2-6 proteins outside the CDR3, reads EAEVAQSPRYKITEKSQAVAFWCDPISGHATLYWYRQILGQGPELLVQFQDESVVDDSQLPKDRFSAERLKGVDSTLKIQPAELGDSAMYLCASSPERERAGANVLTFGAGSRLTVL.